These T cell receptor beta chains were read from a single sample in a study of CD8 T cells in Susac syndrome. TCRdb analysed the immunoSEQ multiplex PCR reads with MiXCR anew, one entry per CDR3 protein. The sample yields some 65,000 distinct CDR3 sequences, approximately 96% seen once. Source material: CD8+ T cells from PBMCs. These TCRs come from a human donor with multiple sclerosis. Both conserved end residues are trimmed from each CDR3. Each record gives: CDR3 protein, V gene, D gene. The D gene is left open where the match is weak.

AWGRSGGGDTQY TRBV30 TRBD2
ASSLTGQGANEQF TRBV7-3 TRBD1
ASSPQDREDSYNEQF TRBV28 TRBD1
ASSLGPGELF TRBV7-9 -
ASSSWGGGDQPQH TRBV5-1 -
ASSSTVSYEQY TRBV7-6 -
ASSFGGGNYGYT TRBV27 TRBD1
ASTQQGPNQPQH TRBV6-2/TRBV6-3 -
AWRWGSGETQY TRBV30 -
SVVNRQGYEQY TRBV29-1 TRBD1
ASSESGLSGEKLF TRBV9 -
SVEARGYYGYT TRBV29-1 -
ASSQDFTSGLGETQY TRBV3-1 TRBD2
ASSQEITGAATEAF TRBV3-1 TRBD1
ASSLATVNYGYT TRBV7-9 -
SVEVAGAGQETQY TRBV29-1 -
ASSPGLAGDNEQF TRBV9 TRBD2
ASSGAGRLVNEQF TRBV2 -
ASSIPGGYGYT TRBV7-9 TRBD1
ASSLGGGRGSYNEQF TRBV5-6 -
ATSDFADTNEQF TRBV24-1 -
SVELQNTGELF TRBV29-1 -
ASSLQETGGYEQY TRBV7-9 TRBD1
ASSQLPGQGAPLDNWALH TRBV4-1 TRBD1
ASSYLGVYNEQF TRBV5-6 -
ASSPWTFQETQY TRBV3-1 -
AGGTVGIGQY TRBV7-9 -
SVAPTGNSRETQY TRBV29-1 TRBD1
ASSAQGRDQPQH TRBV9 -
SVMRESGSSYNEQF TRBV29-1 TRBD2
ATIPPDSGGYT TRBV2 -
ASTLGGNIQY TRBV12-3/TRBV12-4 -
ASSPSGGHRTDTQY TRBV27 TRBD2
ASSQVGETEAF TRBV3-1 -
ASSRRDGAYEQY TRBV19 -
ASSPRLAEGQLNTGELF TRBV7-9 TRBD2
ASSPAGAGGNTEAF TRBV13 -
ASSVGGAAYNEQF TRBV2 -
ASSLTGGEETQY TRBV7-3 -